This is a list of T cell receptor beta chains from one sample in a study of T-cell memory formation after mild COVID-19. TCRdb ran MiXCR on the 5' RACE reads and lists one entry per CDR3 protein. The table records some 180,000 distinct CDR3 sequences, 10% to 15% of them present only once. Sequencing was performed on PBMCs or a T cell subset sorted from them (not recorded which). The receptors stem from a man younger than 35 who had mild COVID-19 (a few samples of this study predate the infection). Cell type and time point are not known. CDR3s include the opening cysteine and the closing phenylalanine or tryptophan. Each record gives: V gene, CDR3 length, clone size, J gene, D gene, CDR3 DNA, CDR3 protein. The D gene is left open where the match is weak. For some rows the clone size is stated as once, few or many, or as a class when expanded; others skip it.

>TRBV29-1|14|-|TRBJ2-2|TRBD1
TGCAGCGTTGAAGCGCACAGGGGCACCGGGGAGCTGTTTTTT
CSVEAHRGTGELFF
>TRBV15|16|few|TRBJ1-4|-
TGTGCCACCAGCTTTGGCGGAGGGCCAACTAATGAAAAACTGTTTTTT
CATSFGGGPTNEKLFF
>TRBV7-2|16|-|TRBJ2-3|-
TGTGCCAGCAGCTTAGGGCGGGACACCTACACAGATACGCAGTATTTT
CASSLGRDTYTDTQYF
>TRBV5-1|15|many|TRBJ2-3|TRBD2
TGCGCCAGCAGCACTCAGACTAGCGGGGGGGATACGCAGTATTTT
CASSTQTSGGDTQYF
>TRBV20-1|15|few|TRBJ1-2|TRBD1
TGCAGTGCCACAACCGGGACAGGGGACATGCGTGGCTACACCTTC
CSATTGTGDMRGYTF
>TRBV6-5|13|few|TRBJ1-2|-
TGTGCCAGCAGTTACTTGGGGGTCGGCGGCTACACCTTC
CASSYLGVGGYTF
>TRBV12-3/TRBV12-4|14|few|TRBJ1-2|-
TGTGCCAGCAGTTTAGGGGTGGTTCGCGGTGGCTACACCTTC
CASSLGVVRGGYTF
>TRBV20-1|13|-|TRBJ1-2|-
TGCAGTGCGGTTGACAGGAGGGACTATGGCTACACCTTC
CSAVDRRDYGYTF
>TRBV29-1|12|few|TRBJ1-5|-
TGCAGCGTTGGGGCCGAGAATCAGCCCCAGCATTTT
CSVGAENQPQHF
>TRBV12-3/TRBV12-4|13|many|TRBJ2-5|-
TGTGCCAGCAGCTGGATCGTCGGGGAGACCCAGTACTTC
CASSWIVGETQYF
>TRBV27|15|few|TRBJ1-4|-
TGTGCCAGCAGTTTTGGAGGCGTGGGGACGGGAAAACTGTTTTTT
CASSFGGVGTGKLFF
>TRBV4-2|16|few|TRBJ2-2|TRBD2
TGTGCCAGCAGCCAAGATCCTAGCGGGGAGAACCGGGAGCTGTTTTTT
CASSQDPSGENRELFF
>TRBV6-2/TRBV6-3|15|-|TRBJ2-5|TRBD2
TGTGCCAGCAGTCACTACGGCGGCGGGGGAGAGACCCAGTACTTC
CASSHYGGGGETQYF
>TRBV7-8|16|-|TRBJ2-5|TRBD1
TGTGCCAGCATCGTCCGAACAGGGGACGGCCCGGAGACCCAGTACTTC
CASIVRTGDGPETQYF
>TRBV7-2|14|few|TRBJ1-1|TRBD1
TGTGCCAGCAGCTACCGGGACAGGAACACTGAAGCTTTCTTT
CASSYRDRNTEAFF
>TRBV7-2|14|-|TRBJ2-3|-
TGTGCCAGCAGCTTAGTGACACGCACAGATACGCAGTATTTT
CASSLVTRTDTQYF
>TRBV2|14|-|TRBJ1-5|-
TGTGCCAGCAGTGAGGGGGGCAGGAACAATGCCCAGCATTTT
CASSEGGRNNAQHF
>TRBV18|15|many|TRBJ2-3|TRBD2
TGTGCCAGCTCACTCGGCGGGGGAAGCACAGATACGCAGTATTTT
CASSLGGGSTDTQYF
>TRBV11-2|15|few|TRBJ1-4|-
TGTGCCAGCAGCTTATCGCACGGCTTCAGTGAAAAACTGTTTTTT
CASSLSHGFSEKLFF
>TRBV15|14|-|TRBJ2-1|-
TGTGCCACCAGCAGGGTCCGGCACAACAATGAGCAGTTCTTC
CATSRVRHNNEQFF
>TRBV5-1|17|many|TRBJ2-3|TRBD2
TGCGCCAGCAGCCTATCACTAGCGGGGGGGAGCACAGATACGCAGTATTTT
CASSLSLAGGSTDTQYF
>TRBV29-1|13|many|TRBJ2-2|-
TGCAGCGCCGAAGGGGTCTGGGCCGGGGAGCTGTTTTTT
CSAEGVWAGELFF